These T cell receptor beta chains were read from a single sample in a study of early T cells in non-severe SARS-CoV-2 infection. TCRdb fed the 5' RACE reads into MiXCR, producing one record per CDR3 protein. The sample lists 90,000 to 130,000 distinct CDR3 sequences, approximately 12% occurring once. The material sequenced was whole blood, taken at baseline. These receptors were obtained from an adult who was a healthcare worker with PCR-confirmed SARS-CoV-2 infection or an uninfected control (not recorded which). Both conserved end residues are part of each CDR3. A D gene is named only where the DNA matches it firmly. Only part of the rows carry a size: once, few, many, or a class if the clone is expanded.

clone_size | j_call | d_call | v_call | cdr3_nt | cdr3_aa
few | TRBJ1-4 | - | TRBV19 | TGTGCCAGCACTATGGGAGCAACTAATGAAAAACTGTTTTTT | CASTMGATNEKLFF
few | TRBJ2-7 | - | TRBV3-1 | TGTGCCAGCAGCCAGGTTGTCAGCTCCTACGAGCAGTACTTC | CASSQVVSSYEQYF
few | TRBJ1-6 | - | TRBV6-5 | TGTGCCAGCAGTCCCTCCAGTTCACCCCTCCACTTT | CASSPSSSPLHF
few | TRBJ1-5 | - | TRBV7-8 | TGTGCCAGCAGCAGCCACAGGATAAGCAATCAGCCCCAGCATTTT | CASSSHRISNQPQHF
- | TRBJ2-7 | TRBD1 | TRBV7-8 | TGTGCCAGCAGCCCGGGACAGGCCTCCTACGAGCAGTACTTC | CASSPGQASYEQYF
- | TRBJ2-1 | TRBD1 | TRBV30 | TGTGCCTGGAGTGAGGGACAGGGAAGGTACAATGAGCAGTTCTTC | CAWSEGQGRYNEQFF
many | TRBJ1-4 | - | TRBV12-3/TRBV12-4 | TGTGCCAGCAGTTCTCTGGGTAATGAAAAACTGTTTTTT | CASSSLGNEKLFF
- | TRBJ1-3 | - | TRBV7-2 | TGTACCAGCAGCTCCGAAGTGAGCTCTGAAAACACCATATATTTT | CTSSSEVSSENTIYF
many | TRBJ2-3 | - | TRBV12-3/TRBV12-4 | TGTGCCAGCTCGAAGGCGTCTACGGCTAGCACAGATACGCAGTATTTT | CASSKASTASTDTQYF
few | TRBJ1-1 | - | TRBV12-3/TRBV12-4 | TGTGCCAGCATGGAGAACACTGAAGCTTTCTTT | CASMENTEAFF
- | TRBJ2-1 | TRBD2 | TRBV29-1 | TGCAGCGTCCGAGCGGGGGGGCCCTACAATGAGCAGTTCTTC | CSVRAGGPYNEQFF
- | TRBJ1-4 | - | TRBV25-1 | TGTGCCAGCACAGGATTACGGGAAAAACTGTTTTTT | CASTGLREKLFF
few | TRBJ2-7 | TRBD2 | TRBV7-2 | TGTGCCAGCAGCTCCGCGGGGGGCATAGCCTACGAGCAGTACTTC | CASSSAGGIAYEQYF
few | TRBJ2-7 | - | TRBV29-1 | TGCAGCGTGGTAGCGAGCTCCTACGAGCAGTACTTC | CSVVASSYEQYF
few | TRBJ1-1 | - | TRBV18 | TGTGCCAGCTCACCAAGTGACGGGCCAGCTTTCTTT | CASSPSDGPAFF
few | TRBJ2-1 | - | TRBV6-6 | TGTGCCAGCAGTGATGCCCCTAATATCAATGAGCAGTTCTTC | CASSDAPNINEQFF
- | TRBJ1-1 | TRBD1 | TRBV28 | TGTGCCAGCAGTCCCCATTCGACAGGGCTCACTGAAGCTTTCTTT | CASSPHSTGLTEAFF
few | TRBJ2-5 | - | TRBV12-3/TRBV12-4 | TGTGCCAGCATATTTGGGGGGGCGAAAGAGACCCAGTACTTC | CASIFGGAKETQYF
many | TRBJ2-7 | - | TRBV20-1 | TGCAGTGCTAAACCGGGCCGACAGTCAAACGAGCAGTACTTC | CSAKPGRQSNEQYF
- | TRBJ1-1 | - | TRBV6-1 | TGTGCCAGCAGCCCCTTCCGGGCGGCGGCAGTGACTGAAGCTTTCTTT | CASSPFRAAAVTEAFF
few | TRBJ2-7 | TRBD1 | TRBV19 | TGTGCCAGTAGTATAGCCGGACAGGGCAACGAGCAGTACTTC | CASSIAGQGNEQYF
few | TRBJ2-5 | TRBD2 | TRBV6-4 | TGTGCCAGCAGGAGCGGGGGGAAGTACCAAGAGACCCAGTACTTC | CASRSGGKYQETQYF
many | TRBJ2-7 | - | TRBV10-3 | TGTGCCATCAGTGAATCCCCCCACGAGCAGTACTTC | CAISESPHEQYF